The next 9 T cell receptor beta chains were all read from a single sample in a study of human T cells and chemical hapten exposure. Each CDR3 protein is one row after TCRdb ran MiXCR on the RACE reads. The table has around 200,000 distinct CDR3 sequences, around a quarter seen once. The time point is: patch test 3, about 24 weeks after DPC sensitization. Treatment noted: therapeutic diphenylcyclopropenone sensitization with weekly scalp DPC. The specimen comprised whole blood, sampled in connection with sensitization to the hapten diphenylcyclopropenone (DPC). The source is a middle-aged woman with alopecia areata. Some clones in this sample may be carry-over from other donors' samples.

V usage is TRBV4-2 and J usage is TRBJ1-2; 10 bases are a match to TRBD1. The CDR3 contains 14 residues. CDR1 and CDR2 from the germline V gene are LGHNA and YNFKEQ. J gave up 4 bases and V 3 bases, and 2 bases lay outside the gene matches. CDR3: CASSQGQGSYGYTF. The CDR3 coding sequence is TGTGCCAGCAGCCAGGGACAGGGGAGCTATGGCTACACCTTC.

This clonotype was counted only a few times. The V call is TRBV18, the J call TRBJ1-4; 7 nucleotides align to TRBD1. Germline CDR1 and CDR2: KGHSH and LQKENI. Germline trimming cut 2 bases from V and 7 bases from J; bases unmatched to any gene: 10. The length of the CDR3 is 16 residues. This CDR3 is CASSPRDTGVSEKLFF. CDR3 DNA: TGTGCCAGCTCACCAAGGGACACAGGGGTGTCTGAAAAACTGTTTTTT.

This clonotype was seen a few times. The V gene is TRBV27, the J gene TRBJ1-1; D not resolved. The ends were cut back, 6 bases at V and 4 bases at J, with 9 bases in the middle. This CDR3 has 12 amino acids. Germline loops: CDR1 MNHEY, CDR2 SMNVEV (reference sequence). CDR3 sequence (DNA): TGTGCCAGCAGAGATGCGTTCACTGAAGCTTTCTTT. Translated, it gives CASRDAFTEAFF.

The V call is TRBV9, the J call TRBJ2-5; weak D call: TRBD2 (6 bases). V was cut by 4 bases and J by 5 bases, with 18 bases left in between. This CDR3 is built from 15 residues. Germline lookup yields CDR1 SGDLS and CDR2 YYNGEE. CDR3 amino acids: CASSPWDFTRETQYF. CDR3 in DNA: TGTGCCAGCAGCCCCTGGGACTTCACCAGGGAGACCCAGTACTTC.

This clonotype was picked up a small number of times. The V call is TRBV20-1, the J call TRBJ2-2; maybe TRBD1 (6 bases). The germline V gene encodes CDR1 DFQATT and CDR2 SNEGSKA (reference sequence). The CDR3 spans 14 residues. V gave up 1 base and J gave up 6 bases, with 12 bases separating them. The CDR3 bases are TGCAGTGCTAGAGCTCTAACAGGGCCCGGGGAGCTGTTTTTT. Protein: CSARALTGPGELFF.

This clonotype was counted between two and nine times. The CDR3 sequence: CASSTDSSGANVLTF. CDR3 bases: TGTGCCAGCAGTACCGACAGCTCTGGGGCCAACGTCCTGACTTTC. The chain has TRBV6-2 or TRBV6-3 and TRBJ2-6, with D perhaps matching TRBD1 (5 bases). Germline V gene sequence: CDR1 MNHEY, CDR2 SVGEGT. The CDR3 length is 15 residues. V gave up 5 bases and J gave up 0 bases, with 8 bases separating them.

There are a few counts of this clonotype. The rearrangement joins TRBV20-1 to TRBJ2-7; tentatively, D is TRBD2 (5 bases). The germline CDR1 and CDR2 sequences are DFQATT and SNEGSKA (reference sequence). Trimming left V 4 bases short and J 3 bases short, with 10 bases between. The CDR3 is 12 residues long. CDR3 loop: CSANTGSYEQYF. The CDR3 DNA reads TGCAGTGCTAATACGGGAAGCTACGAGCAGTACTTC.

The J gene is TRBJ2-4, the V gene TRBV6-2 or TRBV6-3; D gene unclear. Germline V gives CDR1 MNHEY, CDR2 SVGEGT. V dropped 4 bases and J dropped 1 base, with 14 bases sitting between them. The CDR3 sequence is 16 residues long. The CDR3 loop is CASSSSNPGAKNIQYF. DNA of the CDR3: TGTGCCAGCAGTTCGTCTAACCCGGGCGCCAAAAACATTCAGTACTTC.

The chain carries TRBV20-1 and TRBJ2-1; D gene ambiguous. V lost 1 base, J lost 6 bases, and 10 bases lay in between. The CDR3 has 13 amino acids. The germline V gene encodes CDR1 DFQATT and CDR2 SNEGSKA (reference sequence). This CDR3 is CSARGVASNEQFF. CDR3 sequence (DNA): TGCAGTGCTAGAGGGGTGGCCAGCAATGAGCAGTTCTTC.